The next 3 T cell receptor beta chains were all read from a single sample in a study of blood T cell repertoires in COVID-19. Measured with immunoSEQ multiplex PCR; TCRdb has only the in-frame clones, and not every one. The sample contains tens of thousands of clones, roughly 84% of which appear only once. Sequences were obtained from peripheral blood. Receptor source: an elderly man with acute or convalescent COVID-19.

This rearrangement joins TRBV4-1 to TRBJ1-2; the match to TRBD1 covers 10 bases. The CDR3 runs 14 residues. The junction had 1 base not matched to a gene; V was cut back by 3 bases and J by 3 bases. Germline CDR1 reads MGHRA; CDR2 reads YSYEKL. The CDR3 reads CASSQGTGDYGYTF. The CDR3 coding sequence is TGCGCCAGCAGCCAGGGGACAGGGGACTATGGCTACACCTTC.

J is TRBJ2-7 and V is TRBV6-5, with D unclear. This CDR3 spans 11 amino acids. Germline V gene lookup returns CDR1 MNHEY and CDR2 SVGAGI. Trimming removed 5 bases from V and 10 bases from J, with 12 bases in between. CDR3 sequence reads: CASSRDTLQYF. DNA of the CDR3: TGTGCCAGCAGTCGTGACACCCTCCAGTACTTC.

In nucleotides, the CDR3 is TGTGCCAGCAGTAGGCAGGGTTTGAGCACAGATACGCAGTATTTT. Amino acid sequence: CASSRQGLSTDTQYF. The J gene is TRBJ2-3, the V gene TRBV2, with D possibly being TRBD1 (5 bases). V was shortened by 5 bases and J by 0 bases, with 12 bases between the two germline ends. Germline CDR1 is SNHLY and CDR2 is FYNNEI. CDR3 length: 15 amino acids.